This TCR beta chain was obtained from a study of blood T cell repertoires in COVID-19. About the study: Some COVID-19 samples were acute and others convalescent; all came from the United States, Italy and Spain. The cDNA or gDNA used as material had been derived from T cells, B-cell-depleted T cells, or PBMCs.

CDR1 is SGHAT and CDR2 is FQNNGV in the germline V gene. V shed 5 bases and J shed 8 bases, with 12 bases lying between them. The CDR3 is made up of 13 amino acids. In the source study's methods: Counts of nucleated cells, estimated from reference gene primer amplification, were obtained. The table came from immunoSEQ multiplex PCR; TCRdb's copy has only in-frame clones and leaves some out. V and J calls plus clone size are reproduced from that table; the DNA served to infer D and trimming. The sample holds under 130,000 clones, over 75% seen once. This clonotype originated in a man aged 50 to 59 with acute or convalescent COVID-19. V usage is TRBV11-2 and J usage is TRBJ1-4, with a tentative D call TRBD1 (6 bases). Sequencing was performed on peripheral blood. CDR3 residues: CASSVPGVEKLFF. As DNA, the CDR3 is TGTGCCAGCAGCGTCCCAGGGGTAGAAAAACTGTTTTTT.